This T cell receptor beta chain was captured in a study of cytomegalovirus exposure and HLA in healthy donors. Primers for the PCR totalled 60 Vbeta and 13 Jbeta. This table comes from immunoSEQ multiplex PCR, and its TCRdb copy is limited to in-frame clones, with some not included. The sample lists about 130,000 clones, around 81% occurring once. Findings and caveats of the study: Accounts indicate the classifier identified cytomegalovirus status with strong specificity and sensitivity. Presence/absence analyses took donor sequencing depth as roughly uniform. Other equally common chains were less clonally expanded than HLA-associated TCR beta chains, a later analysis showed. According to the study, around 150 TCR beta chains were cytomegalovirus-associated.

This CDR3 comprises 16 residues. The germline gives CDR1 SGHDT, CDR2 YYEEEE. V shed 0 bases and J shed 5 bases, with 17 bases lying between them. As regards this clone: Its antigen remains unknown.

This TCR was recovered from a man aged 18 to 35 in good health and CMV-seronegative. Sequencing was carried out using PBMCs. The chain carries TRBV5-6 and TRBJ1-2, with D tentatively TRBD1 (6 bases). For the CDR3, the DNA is TGTGCCAGCAGCTTGGATGGGGGCCCTTCCCTTTATGGCTACACCTTC. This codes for CASSLDGGPSLYGYTF.